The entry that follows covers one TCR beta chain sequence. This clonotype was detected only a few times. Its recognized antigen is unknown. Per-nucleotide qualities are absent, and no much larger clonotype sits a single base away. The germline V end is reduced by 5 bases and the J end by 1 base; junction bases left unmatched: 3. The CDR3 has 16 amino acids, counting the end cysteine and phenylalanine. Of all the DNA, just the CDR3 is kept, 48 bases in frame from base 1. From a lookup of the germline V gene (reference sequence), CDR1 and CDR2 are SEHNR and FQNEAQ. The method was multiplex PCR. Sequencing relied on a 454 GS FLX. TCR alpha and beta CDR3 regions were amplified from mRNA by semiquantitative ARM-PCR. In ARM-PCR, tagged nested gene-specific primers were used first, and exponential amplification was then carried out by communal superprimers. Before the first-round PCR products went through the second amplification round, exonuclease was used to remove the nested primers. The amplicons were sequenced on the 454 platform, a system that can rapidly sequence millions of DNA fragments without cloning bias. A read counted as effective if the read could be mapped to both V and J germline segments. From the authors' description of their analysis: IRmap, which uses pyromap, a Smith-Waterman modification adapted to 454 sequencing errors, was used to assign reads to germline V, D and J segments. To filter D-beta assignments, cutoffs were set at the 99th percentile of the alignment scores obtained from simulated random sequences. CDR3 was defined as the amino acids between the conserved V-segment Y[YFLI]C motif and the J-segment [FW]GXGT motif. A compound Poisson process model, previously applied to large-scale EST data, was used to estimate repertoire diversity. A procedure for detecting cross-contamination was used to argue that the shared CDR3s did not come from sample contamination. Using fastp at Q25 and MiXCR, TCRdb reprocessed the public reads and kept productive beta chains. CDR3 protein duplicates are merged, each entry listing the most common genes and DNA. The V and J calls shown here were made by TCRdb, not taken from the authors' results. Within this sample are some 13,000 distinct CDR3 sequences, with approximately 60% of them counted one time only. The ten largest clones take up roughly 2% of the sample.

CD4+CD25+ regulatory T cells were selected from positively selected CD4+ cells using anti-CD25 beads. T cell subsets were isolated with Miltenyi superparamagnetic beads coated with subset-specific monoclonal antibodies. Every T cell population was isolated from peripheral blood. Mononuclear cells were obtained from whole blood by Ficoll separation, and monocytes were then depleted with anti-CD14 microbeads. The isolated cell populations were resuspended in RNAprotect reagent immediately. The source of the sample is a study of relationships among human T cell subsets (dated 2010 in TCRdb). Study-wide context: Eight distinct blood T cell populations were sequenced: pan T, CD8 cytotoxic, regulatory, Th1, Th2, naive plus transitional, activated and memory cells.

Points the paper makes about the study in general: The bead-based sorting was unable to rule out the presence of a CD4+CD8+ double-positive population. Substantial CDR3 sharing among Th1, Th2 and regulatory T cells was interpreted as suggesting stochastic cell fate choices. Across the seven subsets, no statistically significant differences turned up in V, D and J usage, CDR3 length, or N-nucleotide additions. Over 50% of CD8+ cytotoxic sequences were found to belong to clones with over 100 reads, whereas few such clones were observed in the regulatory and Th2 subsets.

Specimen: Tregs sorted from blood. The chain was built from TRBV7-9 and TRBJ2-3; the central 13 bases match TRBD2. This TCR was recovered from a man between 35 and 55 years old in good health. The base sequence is TGTGCCAGCAGCCTAGGACTAGCGGGGGGCACAGATACGCAGTATTTT. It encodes CASSLGLAGGTDTQYF.